Presented here are 26 T cell receptor beta chains from one specimen sequenced in a study of cytomegalovirus exposure and HLA in healthy donors. Generated by immunoSEQ multiplex PCR, the TCRdb table keeps only in-frame clones and is missing some. The repertoire holds some 240,000 clones, with approximately 87% as singletons. The sequencing sample was made of PBMCs. Every receptor here comes from a young woman in good health and CMV-seronegative.

The genes are TRBV5-1 and TRBJ2-7; the D gene is possibly TRBD2 (6 bases). Germline lookup yields CDR1 SGHRS and CDR2 YFSETQ. The length of the CDR3 is 16 residues. V was trimmed by 0 bases and J by 2 bases, leaving 15 bases between them. CDR3 DNA: TGCGCCAGCAGCTTGGATAGGGTGGACTACGCCTACGAGCAGTACTTC. Protein sequence: CASSLDRVDYAYEQYF.

The chain is built from TRBV9 and TRBJ2-5; D gene uncertain. The CDR3 runs 15 residues. V shed 3 bases and J shed 2 bases, with 14 bases lying between them. Germline-derived CDR1 and CDR2 are SGDLS and YYNGEE. This CDR3 is CASSASYSAQETQYF. CDR3 bases: TGTGCCAGCAGCGCATCATACAGTGCTCAAGAGACCCAGTACTTC.

The CDR3 region has the DNA TGTGCCAGCAGCCCCACTAGCGGCCCCTCCTACAATGAGCAGTTCTTC. It yields the protein CASSPTSGPSYNEQFF. The J gene is TRBJ2-1, the V gene TRBV4-2; 8 nucleotides align to TRBD2. Germline trimming cut 4 bases from V and 0 bases from J; bases unmatched to any gene: 5. This CDR3 is built from 16 residues. The germline CDR1 and CDR2 sequences are LGHNA and YNFKEQ.

The chain is built from TRBV28 and TRBJ1-5; D call uncertain. Deletions cut 3 bases from V and 0 bases from J, with 9 bases between. CDR1 is MDHEN and CDR2 is SYDVKM in the germline V gene. The length of the CDR3 is 15 residues. The chain's CDR3 is CASSFSGDSNQPQHF. The DNA for the CDR3 is TGTGCCAGCAGTTTCTCTGGAGATAGCAATCAGCCCCAGCATTTT. Together with reference TRBV28 and TRBJ1-5, the CDR3 gives the full variable domain: DVKVTQSSRYLVKRTGEKVFLECVQDMDHENMFWYRQDPGLGLRLIYFSYDVKMKEKGDIPEGYSVSREKKERFSLILESASTNQTSMYLCASSFSGDSNQPQHFGDGTRLSIL.

This chain links TRBV6-5 with TRBJ2-1, with D uncertain. The germline gives CDR1 MNHEY, CDR2 SVGAGI. Trimming pared 5 bases from V and 7 bases from J, leaving 9 bases between. The CDR3 extends over 12 amino acids. The CDR3: CASSPRSNEQFF. The CDR3 bases are TGTGCCAGCAGTCCCCGGTCAAATGAGCAGTTCTTC.

The chain links TRBV30 to TRBJ2-1; 9 nucleotides line up with TRBD2. This CDR3 comprises 15 residues. J gave up 2 bases and V 3 bases, and 5 bases lay outside the gene matches. Germline V gene sequence: CDR1 GTSNPN, CDR2 SVGIG (reference sequence). The CDR3 is CAWSTSGLAYNEQFF. The CDR3 nucleotides read TGTGCCTGGAGCACTAGCGGGTTGGCCTACAATGAGCAGTTCTTC.

The sample holds a few counts of this clone. The chain combines TRBV6-5 with TRBJ1-5; D uncertain. V dropped 5 bases and J dropped 9 bases, with 11 bases sitting between them. This CDR3 is built from 12 residues. Germline CDR1 reads MNHEY; CDR2 reads SVGAGI. CDR3 residues: CASSRVSGPQHF. As DNA, the CDR3 is TGTGCCAGCAGTCGGGTCTCGGGGCCCCAGCATTTT.

The chain carries TRBV5-6 and TRBJ2-4, with D perhaps TRBD1 or TRBD2 (5 bases each). CDR3 length equals 15 residues. The germline gives CDR1 SGHDT, CDR2 YYEEEE. With 6 bases removed from V and 4 bases from J, the gap between germline ends came to 17 bases. The CDR3 is CASTLAGTDKNIQYF. CDR3 nucleotides: TGTGCCAGCACCCTGGCCGGGACCGATAAAAACATTCAGTACTTC.

This rearrangement joins TRBV2 to TRBJ1-2; TRBD1 agrees at 7 bases. The CDR3 totals 13 residues. Looked up from germline, CDR1 is SNHLY and CDR2 is FYNNEI. V trimming: 6 bases; J trimming: 5 bases; junction bases outside the gene matches: 6. The CDR3 sequence is CASSRDSFYGYTF. For the CDR3, the DNA is TGTGCCAGCAGCCGGGACAGTTTTTATGGCTACACCTTC.

The chain carries TRBV30 and TRBJ1-4; D is unclear. Germline CDR1 GTSNPN, CDR2 SVGIG (reference sequence). CDR3 length equals 16 residues. V gave up 1 base and J gave up 0 bases, with 12 bases separating them. CDR3 loop: CAWSAGSLTTNEKLFF. The DNA for the CDR3 is TGTGCCTGGAGTGCGGGGTCCCTCACAACTAATGAAAAACTGTTTTTT. The full variable domain, rest sourced from reference TRBV30 and TRBJ1-4, is SQTIHQWPATLVQPVGSPLSLECTVEGTSNPNLYWYRQAAGRGLQLLFYSVGIGQISSEVPQNLSASRPQDRQFILSSKKLLLSDSGFYLCAWSAGSLTTNEKLFFGSGTQLSVL.

This clone was seen a single time. The chain has TRBV4-1 and TRBJ1-4, with D possibly being TRBD1 (6 bases). The CDR3 has 17 amino acids. CDR1 and CDR2 (germline): MGHRA, YSYEKL. V lost 0 bases and J 2 bases, leaving 13 bases between the germline ends. CDR3 in DNA: TGCGCCAGCAGCCAAGATGGCGGGGGGCGGACTAATGAAAAACTGTTTTTT. Protein product: CASSQDGGGRTNEKLFF.

The rearrangement joins TRBV28 to TRBJ2-7; 9 positions agree with TRBD1. This CDR3 is 13 amino acids long. Germline V gives CDR1 MDHEN, CDR2 SYDVKM. The V and J ends lost 4 bases and 5 bases, in that order; junction bases with no gene match: 3. For the CDR3, the DNA is TGTGCCAGCAGTTCTACAGGGGGCAACGAGCAGTACTTC. Its protein product is CASSSTGGNEQYF. The variable domain in full, with the rest retrieved from reference TRBV28 and TRBJ2-7, is DVKVTQSSRYLVKRTGEKVFLECVQDMDHENMFWYRQDPGLGLRLIYFSYDVKMKEKGDIPEGYSVSREKKERFSLILESASTNQTSMYLCASSSTGGNEQYFGPGTRLTVT.

This clone appeared a few times. The chain carries TRBV30 and TRBJ2-1; weak D call: TRBD1 (5 bases). Germline V CDR1 and CDR2: GTSNPN, SVGIG (reference sequence). CDR3 length equals 13 residues. The V end was cut by 4 bases, the J end by 0 bases, with 7 bases between. CDR3 bases: TGTGCCTGGAAACAGGACTCCTACAATGAGCAGTTCTTC. Protein product: CAWKQDSYNEQFF.

The chain has TRBV19 and TRBJ1-1, with a tentative D call TRBD1 (6 bases). V lost 4 bases to trimming and J lost 0 bases, with 21 bases between them. The germline V gene has CDR1 LNHDA and CDR2 SQIVND (reference sequence). The CDR3 is 18 residues long. CDR3 protein: CASSNHRVNTPMNTEAFF. The CDR3 coding sequence is TGTGCCAGTAGTAACCACAGGGTAAATACCCCTATGAACACTGAAGCTTTCTTT.

This clone showed up just once. V is TRBV29-1 and J is TRBJ1-2, with TRBD1 identical over 9 bases. The CDR3 has 14 amino acids. From germline, CDR1 is SQVTM and CDR2 ANQGSEA. The ends lost 6 bases at V and 3 bases at J; junction bases unmatched: 8. The CDR3, as DNA: TGCAGCGTCCTACAGGGGGCAGGGGACTATGGCTACACCTTC. Translated: CSVLQGAGDYGYTF.

This chain links TRBV18 with TRBJ2-1; D is ambiguous. The CDR3 contains 14 residues. V was cut by 3 bases and J by 4 bases, with 10 bases left in between. Per germline, CDR1 KGHSH and CDR2 LQKENI. The CDR3 region has the DNA TGTGCCAGCTCACCGGGTAGGATTTACAATGAGCAGTTCTTC. It specifies CASSPGRIYNEQFF.

This clone was counted only a few times. The rearrangement links TRBV11-2 to TRBJ2-7, with D tentatively TRBD1 (6 bases). Germline lookup yields CDR1 SGHAT and CDR2 FQNNGV. The CDR3 totals 13 residues. V lost 5 bases and J 3 bases, leaving 11 bases between the germline ends. DNA for the CDR3: TGTGCCAGCAGCCACGGACAGAACTACGAGCAGTACTTC. It encodes CASSHGQNYEQYF.

The chain employs TRBV2 and TRBJ1-2; D is perhaps TRBD1 (5 bases). Germline V CDR1 and CDR2: SNHLY, FYNNEI. The CDR3 runs 12 residues. V lost 9 bases and J lost 6, with 14 bases in between. The CDR3 DNA follows: TGTGCCAGTCGGGGTCTGGGGGATGGCTACACCTTC. Its protein is CASRGLGDGYTF.

This sequence joins TRBV11-2 and TRBJ2-5; 7 bases are a match to TRBD1. Per the germline V gene, CDR1 is SGHAT and CDR2 is FQNNGV. V trimming: 0 bases; J trimming: 13 bases; junction bases outside the gene matches: 11. CDR3 length: 14 amino acids. CDR3 residues: CASSLDDRASMRYF. CDR3 nucleotides: TGTGCCAGCAGCTTAGACGACAGGGCCAGCATGAGGTACTTC.

This sequence joins TRBV9 and TRBJ1-1, with D unresolved. The V gene's germline CDR1 is SGDLS and CDR2 YYNGEE. The V and J ends lost 4 bases and 1 base respectively, with 8 bases between them. This CDR3 comprises 13 residues. The CDR3 bases are TGTGCCAGCAGCAACAGAGGGAACACTGAAGCTTTCTTT. Translating gives CASSNRGNTEAFF.

The chain uses TRBV28 and TRBJ2-1; 9 nucleotides agree with TRBD2. The CDR3 has 11 amino acids. Germline CDR1 is MDHEN and CDR2 is SYDVKM. V lost 3 bases to trimming and J lost 13 bases; unmatched junction nucleotides: 1. The CDR3 spells CASSFSGSQFF. The CDR3 DNA reads TGTGCCAGCAGTTTTAGCGGGAGTCAGTTCTTC.

The V and J genes are TRBV13 and TRBJ2-5; TRBD2 matches at 15 bases. The ends lost 4 bases at V and 2 bases at J; junction bases unmatched: 14. Germline assignment: CDR1 PRHDT and CDR2 FYEKMQ (reference sequence). The CDR3 is made up of 20 amino acids. As DNA, the CDR3 is TGTGCCAGCAGCTCCTACGGACTAGCGGGAGGGGCGGGGGGTCAAGAGACCCAGTACTTC. Protein: CASSSYGLAGGAGGQETQYF.

The genes are TRBV7-6 and TRBJ2-1; 10 nucleotides align to TRBD2. Germline values: CDR1 SGHVS, CDR2 FNYEAQ. The trim removed 3 bases at V and 7 bases at J, leaving 9 bases unmatched. The CDR3 is 16 amino acids. CDR3 residues: CASSLDGLAGANEQFF. The CDR3 DNA reads TGTGCCAGCAGCTTGGACGGTCTAGCGGGGGCGAATGAGCAGTTCTTC.

This clone was seen only a few times. The V call is TRBV5-1, the J call TRBJ2-3, with TRBD2 matching over 14 bases. The CDR3 is made up of 16 amino acids. Trimming took 3 bases from V and 6 from J; bases not matched to a gene: 6. CDR1 and CDR2 from the germline V gene are SGHRS and YFSETQ. The CDR3 DNA is TGCGCCAGCAGCTCAGGGACTAGCGGGGGCGGGGATACGCAGTATTTT. It codes for CASSSGTSGGGDTQYF.

This rearrangement joins TRBV11-2 to TRBJ2-7; D uncertain. V was cut by 2 bases and J by 3 bases, with 8 bases left in between. Germline V lookup: CDR1 SGHAT, CDR2 FQNNGV. The CDR3 covers 13 residues. The CDR3 here is CASSLMSDYEQYF. CDR3 coding DNA: TGTGCCAGCAGCTTAATGTCGGACTACGAGCAGTACTTC.

This chain connects TRBV27 to TRBJ1-5; weak D call: TRBD1 (5 bases). The germline CDR1 and CDR2 sequences are MNHEY and SMNVEV (reference sequence). V dropped 5 bases and J dropped 2 bases, with 16 bases sitting between them. This CDR3 spans 16 amino acids. CDR3 loop: CASSPTLDKRNQPQHF. The CDR3 coding sequence is TGTGCCAGCAGTCCGACCCTGGACAAGCGCAATCAGCCCCAGCATTTT.